This entry lists 20 T cell receptor beta chains sequenced from one sample in a study of naive and memory T cell subsets. The beta constant-region primer was an equimolar mix of two oligonucleotides covering TRBC1 and TRBC2. TCRdb re-called the UMI-ligation and nested PCR reads through MiXCR, storing one row per CDR3 protein. The table shows about 85,000 distinct CDR3 sequences, with roughly 13% occurring only once. The source material was central memory CD4+ T cells from blood. The source of these receptors is a human donor in good health.

This chain joins TRBV7-8 and TRBJ2-5; D is uncertain. Looked up from germline, CDR1 is SGHVS and CDR2 is FQNEAQ. The CDR3 extends over 14 amino acids. V shed 1 base and J shed 5 bases, with 11 bases lying between them. CDR3 residues: CASSLGWSSETQYF. The DNA of the CDR3 is TGTGCCAGCAGCTTAGGTTGGTCCTCGGAGACCCAGTACTTC.

This clonotype was seen more than once but under ten times. The V gene is TRBV29-1, the J gene TRBJ2-7; possible D gene TRBD2, 5 bases. The germline gives CDR1 SQVTM, CDR2 ANQGSEA. The CDR3 extends over 15 amino acids. Trimming cost V 4 bases and J 5 bases, with 21 bases left between them. CDR3 loop: CSVAPFGLTSDEQYF. CDR3 DNA: TGCAGCGTTGCTCCCTTCGGACTGACAAGCGACGAGCAGTACTTC.

V gene TRBV14 combines with J gene TRBJ2-3; D gene uncertain. The V end was cut by 4 bases, the J end by 0 bases, with 8 bases between. There are 14 residues in the CDR3. Germline-derived CDR1 and CDR2 are SGHDN and FVKESK. CDR3 sequence: CASSPGYSTDTQYF. The CDR3 bases are TGTGCCAGCAGCCCAGGCTATAGCACAGATACGCAGTATTTT. Drawing the rest from reference TRBV14 and TRBJ2-3, the complete variable domain is EAGVTQFPSHSVIEKGQTVTLRCDPISGHDNLYWYRRVMGKEIKFLLHFVKESKQDESGMPNNRFLAERTGGTYSTLKVQPAELEDSGVYFCASSPGYSTDTQYFGPGTRLTVL.

The chain is built from TRBV7-6 and TRBJ2-2, with 9 bases fitting TRBD1. Trimming cost V 0 bases and J 6 bases; bases outside gene matches: 5. Per germline, CDR1 SGHVS and CDR2 FNYEAQ. CDR3 size: 16 residues. Here the CDR3 DNA reads TGTGCCAGCAGCTTAGCGGGACAGGGTGCCGCCGGGGAGCTGTTTTTT. It specifies CASSLAGQGAAGELFF.

This clonotype was seen only a few times. The V and J genes are TRBV14 and TRBJ2-5; D is uncertain. Deletions cut 3 bases from V and 7 bases from J, with 9 bases between. The CDR3 is 12 amino acids. Looked up from germline, CDR1 is SGHDN and CDR2 is FVKESK. The CDR3, as DNA: TGTGCCAGCAGCCATGCGCGTCGGACCCAGTACTTC. It translates to CASSHARRTQYF.

V usage is TRBV4-1 and J usage is TRBJ1-1, with no clear D. The V gene lost 1 base and the J gene lost 1 base, with 10 bases spanning the gap. The CDR3 has 15 residues. Germline V gene lookup returns CDR1 MGHRA and CDR2 YSYEKL. The CDR3, as DNA: TGCGCCAGCAGCCAAGCAGGTCAATGGAACACTGAAGCTTTCTTT. As protein: CASSQAGQWNTEAFF.

This clonotype was seen at least ten times. This chain connects TRBV10-3 to TRBJ1-1; D not resolved. The CDR3 sequence is 14 residues long. Germline V gene data show CDR1 as ENHRY and CDR2 as SYGVKD. Trimming cost V 9 bases and J 1 base, with 15 bases left between them. DNA for the CDR3: TGTGCCATTCAAGAGGGCACTAAGAACACTGAAGCTTTCTTT. Its protein is CAIQEGTKNTEAFF.

Written as DNA, the CDR3 is TGTGCCAGCAGTTACCCAACAGGGGGCACAGAGACCCAGTACTTC. This translates into CASSYPTGGTETQYF. V gene TRBV6-6 combines with J gene TRBJ2-5, with TRBD1 identical over 9 bases. The germline CDR1 and CDR2 sequences are MNHNY and SVGAGI (reference sequence). J gave up 4 bases and V 2 bases, and 5 bases lay outside the gene matches. The CDR3 sequence is 15 residues long.

Ten or more counts support this clonotype. DNA for the CDR3: TGCAGCGTTTTTGGGCATACCAGCTCCTACAATGAGCAGTTCTTC. It is translated as CSVFGHTSSYNEQFF. The chain combines TRBV29-1 with TRBJ2-1; D not resolved. Between the trimmed V and J ends, which lost 5 bases and 0 bases, there was a span of 14 bases. The CDR3 loop spans 15 amino acids. Germline V gene data show CDR1 as SQVTM and CDR2 as ANQGSEA.

The CDR3 protein is CAISALKVGQPQHF. CDR3 nucleotide sequence: TGTGCCATCAGTGCCCTTAAGGTTGGTCAGCCCCAGCATTTT. The rearrangement links TRBV10-3 to TRBJ1-5; D is unresolved. V dropped 4 bases and J dropped 6 bases, with 13 bases sitting between them. Per germline, CDR1 ENHRY and CDR2 SYGVKD. This CDR3 has 14 residues.

This clonotype was detected only a few times. V and J are TRBV27 and TRBJ1-4, with 10 nucleotides matching TRBD1. Germline CDR1 and CDR2: MNHEY and SMNVEV (reference sequence). Trimming removed 6 bases from V and 10 bases from J; junction bases left unmatched: 5. This CDR3 is 13 amino acids long. CDR3 residues: CASRRQGASKLFF. The CDR3 region has the DNA TGTGCCAGCAGACGACAGGGGGCGTCAAAACTGTTTTTT.

This clonotype has a handful of counts. The chain recombines TRBV12-3 or TRBV12-4 with TRBJ2-7, with 7 nucleotides matching TRBD2. This CDR3 is 15 amino acids long. Unmatched junction bases numbered 9, after V lost 6 bases and J lost 1 base. CDR3 DNA: TGTGCCAGCAGCGCAGCGGGCGGGGGATCCTACGAGCAGTACTTC. It is translated as CASSAAGGGSYEQYF.

The chain recombines TRBV6-2 or TRBV6-3 with TRBJ2-1; D not resolved. The CDR3 is made up of 14 amino acids. The V end lost 0 bases, the J end lost 9 bases, and 12 bases lay between the germline ends. CDR1 is MNHEY and CDR2 is SVGEGT in the germline V gene. The CDR3 spells CASSYSPRVGEQFF. In DNA, the CDR3 is TGTGCCAGCAGTTACTCGCCTAGGGTGGGTGAGCAGTTCTTC.

This clonotype was recorded at least ten times. CDR3 region: CASRGTNRVKETQYF. The CDR3 DNA reads TGTGCCAGCAGGGGGACAAATCGGGTGAAAGAGACCCAGTACTTC. This chain links TRBV6-2 or TRBV6-3 with TRBJ2-5, with a possible D match to TRBD1 (6 bases). V was trimmed by 6 bases and J by 3 bases, leaving 17 bases between them. CDR1 is MNHEY and CDR2 is SVGEGT in the germline V gene. This CDR3 is 15 amino acids long.

The chain links TRBV14 to TRBJ2-1, with D possibly matching TRBD1 (6 bases). The CDR3 contains 15 residues. Germline-derived CDR1 and CDR2 are SGHDN and FVKESK. Trimming left V 2 bases short and J 9 bases short, with 17 bases between. The DNA for the CDR3 is TGTGCCAGCAGCCAACGTCTAGGGGGAGTGGGTGAGCAGTTCTTC. Translation: CASSQRLGGVGEQFF.

This clonotype has ten or more counts. The CDR3 DNA sequence: TGTGCCAGCAGTATAAACAGGGGAGATGAGCAGTACTTC. This codes for CASSINRGDEQYF. The genes are TRBV6-1 and TRBJ2-7; 7 bases align to TRBD1. This CDR3 has 13 amino acids. The germline V gene has CDR1 MNHNS and CDR2 SASEGT. J lost 7 bases, V lost 5 bases, and 8 bases had no gene match.

The chain recombines TRBV7-9 with TRBJ1-5; D remains unclear. Germline assignment: CDR1 SEHNR and CDR2 FQNEAQ (reference sequence). V was shortened by 5 bases and J by 9 bases, with 17 bases between the two germline ends. The CDR3 is 14 residues long. The CDR3 DNA reads as TGTGCCAGCAGCCCCAACGAGGGCGCGACGCCCCAGCATTTT. This encodes CASSPNEGATPQHF.

The V call is TRBV7-2, the J call TRBJ2-1, with 9 bases matching TRBD2. After removal of 1 base from V and 8 bases from J, the junction contained 12 bases not matched to a gene. CDR3 length equals 17 residues. Per the germline V gene, CDR1 is SGHTA and CDR2 is FQGNSA. CDR3 nucleotides: TGTGCCAGCAGCTTAGAGTATGGCGGGAGGGGGGCGGATGAGCAGTTCTTC. It is translated as CASSLEYGGRGADEQFF.

This clonotype showed up just once. A much larger clone sits a single nucleotide away, making a read error possible. The V and J genes are TRBV24-1 and TRBJ2-1, with 9 nucleotides matching TRBD2. This CDR3 is built from 13 residues. CDR1 and CDR2 (germline): KGHDR, SFDVKD. V trimming: 5 bases; J trimming: 12 bases; junction bases outside the gene matches: 7. CDR3 DNA: TGTGCCACCAGTGCGGCTAGCGGGATGGCGCAGTTCTTC. Amino acid sequence: CATSAASGMAQFF.

There are a few counts of this clonotype. V gene TRBV12-3 or TRBV12-4 combines with J gene TRBJ2-1; 7 bases are shared with TRBD2. J lost 3 bases, V lost 7 bases, and 9 bases had no gene match. This CDR3 spans 15 amino acids. CDR3 residues: CASTSGTGGYNEQFF. CDR3 coding DNA: TGTGCCAGCACGTCCGGGACGGGGGGCTACAATGAGCAGTTCTTC.